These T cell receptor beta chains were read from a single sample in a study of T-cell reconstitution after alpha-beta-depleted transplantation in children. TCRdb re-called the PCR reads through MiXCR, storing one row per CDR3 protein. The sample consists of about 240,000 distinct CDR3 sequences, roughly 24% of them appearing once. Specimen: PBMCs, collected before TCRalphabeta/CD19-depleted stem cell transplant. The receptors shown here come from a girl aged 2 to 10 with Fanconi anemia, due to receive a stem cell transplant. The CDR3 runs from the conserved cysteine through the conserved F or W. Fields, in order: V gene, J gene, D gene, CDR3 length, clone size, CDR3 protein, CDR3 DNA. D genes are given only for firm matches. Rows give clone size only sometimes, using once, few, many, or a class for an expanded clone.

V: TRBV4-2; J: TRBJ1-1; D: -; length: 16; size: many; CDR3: CASSQDSSRLNTEAFF; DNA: TGTGCCAGCAGCCAAGATTCGTCCAGGCTCAACACTGAAGCTTTCTTT
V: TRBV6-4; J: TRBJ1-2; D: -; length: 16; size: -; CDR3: CASSNPPSREKSGYTF; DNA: TGTGCCAGCAGTAACCCCCCCTCGAGGGAGAAAAGTGGCTACACCTTC
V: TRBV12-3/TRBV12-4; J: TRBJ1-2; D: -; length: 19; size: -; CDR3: CASSFRPRYEESYNYGYTF; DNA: TGTGCCAGCAGTTTCCGCCCGCGCTATGAGGAATCCTATAACTATGGCTACACCTTC
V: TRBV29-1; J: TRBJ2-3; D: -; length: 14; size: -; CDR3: CSVVRDFGTDTQYF; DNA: TGCAGCGTTGTCCGGGATTTTGGCACAGATACGCAGTATTTT
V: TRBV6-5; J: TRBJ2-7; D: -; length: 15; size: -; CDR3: CAGSYGEGDYYEQYF; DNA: TGTGCCGGTAGCTACGGTGAGGGGGACTACTACGAGCAGTACTTC
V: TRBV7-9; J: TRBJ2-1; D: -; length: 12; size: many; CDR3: CAARSANNEQFF; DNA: TGTGCCGCGAGGTCGGCTAACAATGAGCAGTTCTTC
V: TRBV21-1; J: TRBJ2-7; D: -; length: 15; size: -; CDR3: CASSKVYRIPYEQYF; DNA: TGTGCCAGCAGCAAAGTTTACAGGATTCCCTACGAGCAGTACTTC
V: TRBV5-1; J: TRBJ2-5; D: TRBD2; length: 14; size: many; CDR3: CASSASGRGETQYF; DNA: TGCGCCAGCAGCGCCAGCGGGAGAGGAGAGACCCAGTACTTC
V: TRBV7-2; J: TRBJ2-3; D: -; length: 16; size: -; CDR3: CASSLKPRPSTDTQYF; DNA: TGTGCCAGCAGCTTAAAACCCCGACCTAGCACAGATACGCAGTATTTT
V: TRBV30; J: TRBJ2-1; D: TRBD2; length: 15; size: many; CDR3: CAWSVQAGGYQEQFF; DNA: TGTGCCTGGAGTGTACAGGCGGGAGGGTATCAAGAGCAGTTCTTC
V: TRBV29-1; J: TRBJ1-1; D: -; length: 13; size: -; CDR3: CSVAGDGNTEAFF; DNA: TGCAGCGTTGCCGGCGACGGGAACACTGAAGCTTTCTTT
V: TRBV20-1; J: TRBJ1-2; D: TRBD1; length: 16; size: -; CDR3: CSARATLGQAIYGYTF; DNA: TGCAGTGCTAGAGCGACCTTGGGACAGGCGATCTATGGCTACACCTTC
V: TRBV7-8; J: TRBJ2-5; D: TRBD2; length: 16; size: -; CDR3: CASSFNLAGGTETQYF; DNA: TGTGCCAGCAGCTTTAACTTAGCGGGGGGAACGGAGACCCAGTACTTC
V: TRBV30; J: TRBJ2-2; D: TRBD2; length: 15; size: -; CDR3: CAWSVLAGPTGELFF; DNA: TGTGCCTGGAGTGTACTAGCGGGACCCACCGGGGAGCTGTTTTTT
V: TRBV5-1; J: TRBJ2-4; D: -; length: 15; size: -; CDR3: CASSGSSGAKNIQYF; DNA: TGCGCCAGCAGCGGAAGTTCGGGAGCCAAAAACATTCAGTACTTC
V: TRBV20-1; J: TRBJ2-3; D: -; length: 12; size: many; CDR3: CSASGKADTQYF; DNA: TGCAGTGCTAGCGGGAAGGCAGATACGCAGTATTTT
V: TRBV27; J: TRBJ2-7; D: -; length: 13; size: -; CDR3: CASSLYRAYEQYF; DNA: TGTGCCAGCAGTTTATACAGAGCCTACGAGCAGTACTTC
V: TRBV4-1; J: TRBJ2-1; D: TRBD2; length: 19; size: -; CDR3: CASIRWPSGRADFSNEQFF; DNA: TGCGCCAGCATCCGGTGGCCCAGCGGGAGGGCCGATTTCTCAAATGAGCAGTTCTTC
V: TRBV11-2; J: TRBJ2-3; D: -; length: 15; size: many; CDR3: CASTPVDGSTDTQYF; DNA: TGTGCCAGCACCCCCGTAGATGGGAGCACAGATACGCAGTATTTT
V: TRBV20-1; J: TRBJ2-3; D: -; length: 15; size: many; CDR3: CSARDYEGGSDTQYF; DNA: TGCAGTGCTAGAGATTACGAGGGCGGCTCAGATACGCAGTATTTT
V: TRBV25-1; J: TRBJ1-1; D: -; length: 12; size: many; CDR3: CASSELGTEAFF; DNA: TGTGCCAGCAGTGAATTAGGCACTGAAGCTTTCTTT
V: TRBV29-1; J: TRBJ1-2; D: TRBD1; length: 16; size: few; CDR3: CSVRGTGGLTYYGYTF; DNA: TGCAGCGTTCGAGGGACAGGGGGCCTGACTTACTATGGCTACACCTTC
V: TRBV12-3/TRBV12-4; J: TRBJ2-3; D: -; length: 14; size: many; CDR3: CASRRDPSTDTQYF; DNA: TGTGCCAGCAGGAGGGACCCTAGCACAGATACGCAGTATTTT
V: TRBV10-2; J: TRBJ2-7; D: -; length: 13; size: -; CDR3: CASSNTKGYEQYF; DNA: TGCGCCAGCAGTAACACCAAGGGCTACGAGCAGTACTTC
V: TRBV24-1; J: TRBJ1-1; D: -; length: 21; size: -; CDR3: CATSVNPAGKVEDPENTEAFF; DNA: TGTGCCACCAGTGTAAATCCAGCGGGAAAGGTTGAGGATCCCGAGAACACTGAAGCTTTCTTT